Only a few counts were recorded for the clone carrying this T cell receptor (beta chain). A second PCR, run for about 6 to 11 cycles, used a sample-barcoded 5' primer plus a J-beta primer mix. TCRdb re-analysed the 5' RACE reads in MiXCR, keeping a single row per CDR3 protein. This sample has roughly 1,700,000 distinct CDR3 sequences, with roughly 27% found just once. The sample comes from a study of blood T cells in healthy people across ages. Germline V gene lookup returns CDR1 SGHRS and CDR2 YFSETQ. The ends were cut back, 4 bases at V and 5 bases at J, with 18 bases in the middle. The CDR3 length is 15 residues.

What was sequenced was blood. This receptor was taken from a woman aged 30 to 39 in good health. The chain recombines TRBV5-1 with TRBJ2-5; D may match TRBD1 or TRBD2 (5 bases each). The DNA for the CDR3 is TGCGCCAGCAGCCCCGGGACGCGAGCCCCGGAGACCCAGTACTTC. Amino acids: CASSPGTRAPETQYF.